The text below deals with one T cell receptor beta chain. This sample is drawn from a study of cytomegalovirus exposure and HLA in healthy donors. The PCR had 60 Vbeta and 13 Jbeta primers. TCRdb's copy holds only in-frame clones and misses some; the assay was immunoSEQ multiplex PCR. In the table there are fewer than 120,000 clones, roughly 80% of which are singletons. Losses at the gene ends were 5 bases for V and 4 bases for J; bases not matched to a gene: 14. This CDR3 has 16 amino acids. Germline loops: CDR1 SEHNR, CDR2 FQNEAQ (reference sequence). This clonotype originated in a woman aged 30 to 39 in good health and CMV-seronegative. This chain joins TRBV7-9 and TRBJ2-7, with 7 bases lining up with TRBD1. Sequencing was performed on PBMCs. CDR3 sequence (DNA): TGTGCCAGCAGCCTAGACAGGGCCCCAACGCCTTACGAGCAGTACTTC. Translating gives CASSLDRAPTPYEQYF.